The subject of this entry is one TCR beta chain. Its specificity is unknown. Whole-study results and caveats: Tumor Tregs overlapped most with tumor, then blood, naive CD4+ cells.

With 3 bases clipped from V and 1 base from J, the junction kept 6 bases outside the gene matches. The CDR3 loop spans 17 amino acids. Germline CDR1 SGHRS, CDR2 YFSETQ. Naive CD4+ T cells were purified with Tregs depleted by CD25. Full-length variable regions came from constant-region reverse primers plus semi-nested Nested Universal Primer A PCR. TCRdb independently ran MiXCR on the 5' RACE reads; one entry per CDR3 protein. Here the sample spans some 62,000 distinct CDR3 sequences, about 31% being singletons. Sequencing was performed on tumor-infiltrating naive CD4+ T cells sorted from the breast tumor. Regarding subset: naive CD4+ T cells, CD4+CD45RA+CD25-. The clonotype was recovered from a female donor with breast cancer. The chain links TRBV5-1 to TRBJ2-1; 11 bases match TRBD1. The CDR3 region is CASSSGTGGRSYNEQFF. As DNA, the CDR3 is TGCGCCAGCAGCTCCGGGACAGGGGGACGTTCCTACAATGAGCAGTTCTTC.